The present TCR beta chain was sequenced within a study of PD-L1 blockade in urothelial cancer. Looking at the study overall: Per blood sample, T cells had a median of around 140,000.

Using immunoSEQ multiplex PCR, the repertoire was profiled, and TCRdb retains in-frame clones only, with some absent. The table records 45,000 to 55,000 clones, approximately 85% of them present only once. This CDR3 region has 17 residues. The V gene's germline CDR1 is KGHSH and CDR2 LQKENI. Trimming took 3 bases from V and 8 from J; bases not matched to a gene: 8. The sample's time point: pretreatment peripheral blood. Locally advanced or metastatic urothelial carcinoma was present in patients. Pretreatment sampling and on-treatment sampling together yielded between 1 and 8 samples for each patient. The rearrangement links TRBV18 to TRBJ2-4; 15 nucleotides match TRBD2. The sequenced sample was PBMCs, obtained around atezolizumab (anti-PD-L1) treatment. The source of this sequence is a man between 70 and 80 years old with urothelial cancer. In DNA, the CDR3 is TGTGCCAGCTCACCGCTGGGACTAGCGGGAGGTGGAGACATTCAGTACTTC. It codes for CASSPLGLAGGGDIQYF.